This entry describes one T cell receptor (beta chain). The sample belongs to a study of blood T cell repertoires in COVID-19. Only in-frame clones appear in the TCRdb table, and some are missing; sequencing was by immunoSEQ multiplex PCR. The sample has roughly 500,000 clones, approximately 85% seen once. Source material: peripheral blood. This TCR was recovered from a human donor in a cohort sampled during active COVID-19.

The CDR3 spells CASSPQWREPYNEQFF. Here the CDR3 DNA reads TGTGCCAGCAGCCCACAATGGCGGGAGCCCTACAATGAGCAGTTCTTC. V is TRBV9 and J is TRBJ2-1; TRBD2 matches 7 bases. From germline, CDR1 is SGDLS and CDR2 YYNGEE. V was clipped by 4 bases and J by 2 bases; unmatched bases: 9. The CDR3 totals 16 residues.